Below are 15 T cell receptor beta chains sequenced from a single sample in a study of T cell changes during pregnancy in multiple sclerosis. Here immunoSEQ multiplex PCR was the method, and the copy in TCRdb shows in-frame clones only, minus some. The sample gives around 55,000 clones, approximately 90% of which show up once; approximately 0.58% is in the top ten. The specimen comprised CD4+ T cells from peripheral blood mononuclear cells, sampled in the first trimester of pregnancy. These receptor sequences come from a female donor with multiple sclerosis, enrolled in a pregnancy study.

This chain connects TRBV19 to TRBJ2-7, with D maybe TRBD1 (5 bases). The V end was cut by 5 bases, the J end by 6 bases, with 23 bases between. The germline gives CDR1 LNHDA, CDR2 SQIVND (reference sequence). The CDR3 sequence is 16 residues long. The chain's CDR3 is CASSAQGPWEVSEQYF. In DNA, the CDR3 is TGTGCCAGTAGTGCCCAGGGTCCGTGGGAAGTCTCCGAGCAGTACTTC.

V and J are TRBV7-9 and TRBJ2-5; D gene unclear. Trimming removed 7 bases at V and 2 bases at J, with 8 bases between. The germline CDR1 and CDR2 sequences are SEHNR and FQNEAQ (reference sequence). This CDR3 spans 12 amino acids. CDR3 bases: TGTGCCAGCACCGACACGCAAGAGACCCAGTACTTC. It is translated as CASTDTQETQYF. Variable domain in full (rest from reference TRBV7-9 and TRBJ2-5): DTGVSQNPRHKITKRGQNVTFRCDPISEHNRLYWYRQTLGQGPEFLTYFQNEAQLEKSRLLSDRFSAERPKGSFSTLEIQRTEQGDSAMYLCASTDTQETQYFGPGTRLLVL.

This chain links TRBV6-6 with TRBJ2-1; D call uncertain. The CDR3 is 15 residues long. The V gene's germline CDR1 is MNHNY and CDR2 SVGAGI (reference sequence). The V end was cut by 7 bases, the J end by 4 bases, with 17 bases between. The CDR3 spells CASMLIGGTYNEQFF. The CDR3 DNA sequence: TGTGCCAGCATGCTAATCGGCGGAACTTACAATGAGCAGTTCTTC.

This chain uses TRBV6-5 with TRBJ1-5, with 8 bases fitting TRBD1. Germline V lookup: CDR1 MNHEY, CDR2 SVGAGI. Trimming took 6 bases from V and 6 from J; bases not matched to a gene: 10. The CDR3 has 15 residues. Here the CDR3 reads CASRRSGGSGQPQHF. CDR3 DNA sequence: TGTGCCAGCAGGCGATCAGGGGGCTCTGGTCAGCCCCAGCATTTT.

The chain employs TRBV19 and TRBJ2-3; the match to TRBD1 covers 7 bases. V lost 4 bases, J lost 2 bases, and 12 bases stayed unmatched. This CDR3 region has 17 residues. Germline CDR1 reads LNHDA; CDR2 reads SQIVND (reference sequence). The CDR3 DNA follows: TGTGCCAGTAGTACTGACAGGGACATTAAATTCACAGATACGCAGTATTTT. It specifies CASSTDRDIKFTDTQYF.

The DNA for the CDR3 is TGTGCCAGCAGCGTACGGGCAGGGGCCACAGATACGCAGTATTTT. Translating gives CASSVRAGATDTQYF. This chain connects TRBV9 to TRBJ2-3; TRBD1 might be the D (6 bases). Trimming left V 1 base short and J 2 bases short, with 11 bases between. The CDR3 has 15 residues. CDR1 and CDR2 (germline): SGDLS, YYNGEE.

This sequence joins TRBV5-1 and TRBJ1-2; D not certain. Germline V gene sequence: CDR1 SGHRS, CDR2 YFSETQ. The CDR3 runs 14 residues. V was cut by 5 bases and J by 2 bases, with 13 bases left in between. The CDR3 loop is CASREELLNYGYTF. CDR3 nucleotide sequence: TGCGCCAGCAGGGAGGAACTACTCAACTATGGCTACACCTTC.

The rearrangement links TRBV6-5 to TRBJ1-5; D is ambiguous. V lost 6 bases and J 6 bases, leaving 18 bases between the germline ends. The CDR3 contains 15 residues. CDR1 is MNHEY and CDR2 is SVGAGI in the germline V gene. The CDR3: CASSRWKEGGQPQHF. The CDR3 DNA reads TGTGCCAGCAGCCGATGGAAAGAGGGTGGTCAGCCCCAGCATTTT.

This clone came up once. The chain joins TRBV6-5 to TRBJ1-2; D is unclear. CDR3 length: 14 residues. The germline CDR1 and CDR2 sequences are MNHEY and SVGAGI. Trimming pared 2 bases from V and 4 bases from J, leaving 11 bases between. The CDR3 coding sequence is TGTGCCAGCAGTTACCGGGAATACGGCTATGGCTACACCTTC. This translates into CASSYREYGYGYTF.

The chain has TRBV6-5 and TRBJ2-7; D is possibly TRBD1 (6 bases). CDR1 and CDR2 from the germline V gene are MNHEY and SVGAGI. Trimming shortened V by 6 bases and J by 7 bases, and 22 bases separated the two germline ends. The CDR3 length is 15 residues. The CDR3 nucleotides are TGTGCCAGCAGCCCCGATTGGGCAGGGGCAGTGGAGCAGTACTTC. This codes for CASSPDWAGAVEQYF.

This chain joins TRBV4-3 and TRBJ1-1; a possible D gene is TRBD1 (6 bases). The CDR3 has 14 amino acids. Germline V CDR1 and CDR2: LGHNA, YSLEER. Trimming took 4 bases from V and 2 from J, leaving 11 bases between them. The CDR3 DNA follows: TGCGCCAGCAGCCCCTCGGGACAAAACACTGAAGCTTTCTTT. Amino acid sequence: CASSPSGQNTEAFF.

The chain has TRBV6-1 and TRBJ2-3, with 10 bases lining up with TRBD1. Germline V gives CDR1 MNHNS, CDR2 SASEGT. Unmatched junction bases numbered 7, after V lost 7 bases and J lost 3 bases. The CDR3 is 15 residues long. The CDR3 DNA follows: TGTGCCAGCACCATCATGGACAGGGGGACAGATACGCAGTATTTT. This translates into CASTIMDRGTDTQYF.

This chain uses TRBV6-1 with TRBJ1-2; TRBD1 might be the D (5 bases). Trimming pared 8 bases from V and 1 base from J, leaving 14 bases between. The CDR3 is made up of 14 amino acids. The germline V gene encodes CDR1 MNHNS and CDR2 SASEGT. The CDR3 DNA reads as TGTGCCAGCCACAGGAACGCCGATAACTATGGCTACACCTTC. Translating it yields CASHRNADNYGYTF.

The chain is built from TRBV7-2 and TRBJ2-1; D is perhaps TRBD2 (5 bases). Trimming pared 1 base from V and 7 bases from J, leaving 14 bases between. CDR3 size: 15 residues. CDR1 is SGHTA and CDR2 is FQGNSA in the germline V gene. CDR3 region: CASSLGGWSLNEQFF. CDR3 DNA: TGTGCCAGCAGCTTAGGAGGGTGGAGTTTGAATGAGCAGTTCTTC.

V and J are TRBV6-6 and TRBJ1-5, with TRBD1 matching over 8 bases. The CDR3 has 13 residues. Germline loops: CDR1 MNHNY, CDR2 SVGAGI (reference sequence). The V segment lost 7 bases and the J segment 6 bases; nucleotides outside the gene matches: 5. The CDR3 is CASNQGARQPQHF. The CDR3 DNA sequence: TGTGCCAGCAACCAGGGGGCGCGTCAGCCCCAGCATTTT.